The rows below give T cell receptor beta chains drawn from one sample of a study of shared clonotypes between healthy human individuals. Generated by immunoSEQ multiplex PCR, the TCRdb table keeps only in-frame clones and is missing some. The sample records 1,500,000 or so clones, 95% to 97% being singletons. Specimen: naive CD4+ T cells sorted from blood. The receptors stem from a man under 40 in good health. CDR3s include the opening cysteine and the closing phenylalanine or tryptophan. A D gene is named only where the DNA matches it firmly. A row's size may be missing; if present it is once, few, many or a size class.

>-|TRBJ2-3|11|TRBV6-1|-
CASAGPDTQYF
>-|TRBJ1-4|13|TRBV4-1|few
CASSQEENTRLFF
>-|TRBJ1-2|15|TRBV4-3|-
CASSPLAGANYGYTF
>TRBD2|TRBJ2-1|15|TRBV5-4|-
CASSLRASGLNEQFF
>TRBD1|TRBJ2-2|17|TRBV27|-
CASSPSTGTGNTGELFF
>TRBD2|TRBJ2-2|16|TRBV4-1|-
CASSLTSGSSTGELFF
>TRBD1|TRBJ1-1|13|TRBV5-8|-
CASSLIQGIEAFF
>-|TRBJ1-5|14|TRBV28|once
CASRPGYSNQPQHF
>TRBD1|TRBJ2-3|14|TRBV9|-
CASSLGTGPDTQYF
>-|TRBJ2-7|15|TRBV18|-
CASSPAAGPVGEQYF
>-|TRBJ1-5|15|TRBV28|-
CASSPGTAGDQPQHF
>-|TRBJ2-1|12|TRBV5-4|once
CASSLLGARQFF
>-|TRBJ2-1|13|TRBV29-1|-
CSVEDFKQGEQFF
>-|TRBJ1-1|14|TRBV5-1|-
CASSLQGDDTEAFF
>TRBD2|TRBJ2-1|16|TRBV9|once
CASSALAGGRYNEQFF
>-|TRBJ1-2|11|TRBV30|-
CAWKGRDGYTF
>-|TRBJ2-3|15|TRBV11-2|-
CASSLAGQSTDTQYF
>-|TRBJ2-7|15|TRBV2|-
CASSESPGPPYEQYF
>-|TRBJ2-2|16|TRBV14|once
CASSPRGLANTGELFF
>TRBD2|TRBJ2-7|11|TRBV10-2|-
CARDQAGESFF
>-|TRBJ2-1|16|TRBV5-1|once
CASSFERRLGYNEQFF
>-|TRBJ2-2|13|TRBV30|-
CAWSVARIGELFF
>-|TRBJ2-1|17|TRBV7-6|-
CASSLSGLAGLYNEQFF
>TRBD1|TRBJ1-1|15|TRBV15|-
CATSKPGQGRTEAFF
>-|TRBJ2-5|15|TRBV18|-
CASSPLATSRETQYF
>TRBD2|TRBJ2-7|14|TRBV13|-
CASSWGTSGYEQYF
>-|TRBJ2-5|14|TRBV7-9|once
CASSGRGYQETQYF
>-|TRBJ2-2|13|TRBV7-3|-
CASSQGNTGELFF
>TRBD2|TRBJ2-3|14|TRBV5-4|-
CASTLAGGADTQYF
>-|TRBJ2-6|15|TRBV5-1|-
CASVLGNSGANVLTF
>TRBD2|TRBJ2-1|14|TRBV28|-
CASETSGAYNEQFF
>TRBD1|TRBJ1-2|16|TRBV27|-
CASSLSRTGEDLGYTF
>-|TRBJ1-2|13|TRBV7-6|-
CASSLVRDYGYTF
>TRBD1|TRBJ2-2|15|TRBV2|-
CASSRDRGDTGELFF
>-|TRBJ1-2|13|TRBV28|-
CASSLPQDYGYTF
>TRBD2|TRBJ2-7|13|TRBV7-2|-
CASSLWGGGEQYF
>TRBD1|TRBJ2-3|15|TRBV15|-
CATSRGDRGTDTQYF
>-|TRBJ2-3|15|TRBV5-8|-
CASSLTASSTDTQYF
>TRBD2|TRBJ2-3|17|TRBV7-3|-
CASSPSPAGAGTDTQYF
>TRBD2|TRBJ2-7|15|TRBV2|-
CASSDGSSGRYEQYF
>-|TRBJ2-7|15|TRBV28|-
CASSSSTGQTYEQYF
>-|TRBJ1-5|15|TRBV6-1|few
CASRERGVPNQPQHF